These 18 T cell receptor beta chains were sequenced from one sample in a study of cytomegalovirus exposure and HLA in healthy donors. With 60 Vbeta and 13 Jbeta primers, the PCR was carried out. Only in-frame clones appear in the TCRdb table, and some are missing; sequencing was by immunoSEQ multiplex PCR. The sample holds approximately 69,000 clones, around 64% seen once. Sequencing used PBMCs. Receptors originate from a man aged 40-50 years in good health and CMV-seropositive.

This clone was detected once. J is TRBJ1-4 and V is TRBV4-1; D gene unclear. Per the germline V gene, CDR1 is MGHRA and CDR2 is YSYEKL. With 6 bases removed from V and 6 bases from J, the gap between germline ends came to 8 bases. CDR3 size: 12 residues. The CDR3, as DNA: TGCGCCAGCAGTACCGCGTATGAAAAACTGTTTTTT. Translated, it gives CASSTAYEKLFF.

This chain connects TRBV28 to TRBJ1-2; D gene uncertain. Germline loops: CDR1 MDHEN, CDR2 SYDVKM. The V and J ends lost 6 bases and 2 bases respectively, with 10 bases between them. The CDR3 length is 13 residues. DNA for the CDR3: TGTGCCAGCAGCCAACAGATGAACTATGGCTACACCTTC. This gives the protein CASSQQMNYGYTF.

CDR3 nucleotide sequence: TGTGCCAGCAGTTCTGGGCAGGGGTTATTACAGCCCCAGCATTTT. This gives the protein CASSSGQGLLQPQHF. The V and J genes are TRBV28 and TRBJ1-5; TRBD1 is a possible D gene (6 bases). Trimming shortened V by 4 bases and J by 7 bases, and 17 bases separated the two germline ends. This CDR3 region has 15 residues. The germline CDR1 and CDR2 sequences are MDHEN and SYDVKM.

The rearrangement joins TRBV7-2 to TRBJ2-3; TRBD2 aligns across 7 bases. This CDR3 has 14 residues. J was trimmed by 6 bases and V by 1 base; bases with no gene match: 4. The germline V gene encodes CDR1 SGHTA and CDR2 FQGNSA. CDR3 nucleotides: TGTGCCAGCAGCTTAGGGACTAGTTCTGATACGCAGTATTTT. Translation: CASSLGTSSDTQYF.

As regards this clone: The sample contains more than one DNA sequence encoding this CDR3. The rearrangement uses TRBV28 and TRBJ2-1; D ambiguous. The germline V gene has CDR1 MDHEN and CDR2 SYDVKM. This CDR3 has 12 amino acids. V was clipped by 9 bases and J by 7 bases, with 13 bases between them. Here the CDR3 reads CASSLRVNEQFF. Written as DNA, the CDR3 is TGTGCCAGTAGCCTTAGAGTGAATGAGCAGTTCTTC.

This clone has just a few counts. This rearrangement joins TRBV5-6 to TRBJ2-7; TRBD2 agrees at 8 bases. Germline assignment: CDR1 SGHDT and CDR2 YYEEEE. This CDR3 region has 14 residues. V lost 4 bases to trimming and J lost 4 bases; unmatched junction nucleotides: 7. In DNA, the CDR3 is TGTGCCAGCAGCCTCGGGGGGGTAGGTTACGAGCAGTACTTC. Translating it yields CASSLGGVGYEQYF.

The chain couples TRBV6-5 to TRBJ2-5; D remains unclear. The CDR3 contains 12 residues. V was pared by 9 bases and J by 1 base, with 9 bases between. CDR1 and CDR2 from the germline V gene are MNHEY and SVGAGI. CDR3 in DNA: TGTGCCAGTGGAACAGCCCAAGAGACCCAGTACTTC. This gives the protein CASGTAQETQYF.

This rearrangement joins TRBV9 to TRBJ1-2; 10 nucleotides align to TRBD1. With 7 bases clipped from V and 12 bases from J, the junction kept 12 bases outside the gene matches. Germline CDR1 SGDLS, CDR2 YYNGEE. The CDR3 consists of 13 residues. Here the CDR3 DNA reads TGTGCCAGCCGAGGACAGGGGGGTACGGCGGACACCTTC. The encoded protein is CASRGQGGTADTF.

This chain uses TRBV5-1 with TRBJ1-5, with TRBD1 as a possible D gene (5 bases). V was cut by 2 bases and J by 7 bases, with 13 bases left in between. The CDR3 has 14 amino acids. Germline V gene sequence: CDR1 SGHRS, CDR2 YFSETQ. The CDR3 loop is CASSFSQGEQPQHF. The CDR3 DNA sequence: TGCGCCAGCAGCTTTAGCCAGGGTGAGCAGCCCCAGCATTTT.

The rearrangement joins TRBV28 to TRBJ1-6, with D perhaps matching TRBD1 (5 bases). The CDR3 runs 17 residues. Per the germline V gene, CDR1 is MDHEN and CDR2 is SYDVKM. V shed 5 bases and J shed 0 bases, with 14 bases lying between them. As DNA, the CDR3 is TGTGCCAGCAGTGCGGGGGACGCTAGCTCCTATAATTCACCCCTCCACTTT. Its translation is CASSAGDASSYNSPLHF. The complete variable domain, with remaining parts taken from reference TRBV28 and TRBJ1-6, reads DVKVTQSSRYLVKRTGEKVFLECVQDMDHENMFWYRQDPGLGLRLIYFSYDVKMKEKGDIPEGYSVSREKKERFSLILESASTNQTSMYLCASSAGDASSYNSPLHFGNGTRLTVT.

The V call is TRBV5-1, the J call TRBJ2-3; 9 nucleotides line up with TRBD1. Germline CDR1 reads SGHRS; CDR2 reads YFSETQ. Trimming removed 3 bases from V and 3 bases from J; junction bases left unmatched: 5. CDR3 length: 15 amino acids. For the CDR3, the DNA is TGCGCCAGCAGCTCCGGACAGGGGATTACAGATACGCAGTATTTT. Encoded protein: CASSSGQGITDTQYF.

The chain employs TRBV7-3 and TRBJ1-1, with D perhaps TRBD1 (6 bases). The CDR3 extends over 13 amino acids. Trimming took 4 bases from V and 4 from J, leaving 10 bases between them. Germline CDR1 is SGHTA and CDR2 is FQGTGA. CDR3 sequence (DNA): TGTGCCAGCAGCTCCCAGGGGACCACTGAAGCTTTCTTT. Translation gives CASSSQGTTEAFF.

The chain uses TRBV6-1 and TRBJ1-5; unclear D gene. The CDR3 extends over 16 amino acids. The ends were cut back, 2 bases at V and 0 bases at J, with 11 bases in the middle. Germline V gene data show CDR1 as MNHNS and CDR2 as SASEGT. In DNA form, the CDR3 reads TGTGCCAGCAGTGAATACGACATAACTAGCAATCAGCCCCAGCATTTT. Protein: CASSEYDITSNQPQHF.

This chain connects TRBV6-1 to TRBJ1-1, with D uncertain. V dropped 3 bases and J dropped 5 bases, with 13 bases sitting between them. The CDR3 runs 14 residues. Germline V gene lookup returns CDR1 MNHNS and CDR2 SASEGT. CDR3 sequence: CASSEGQARTEAFF. CDR3 nucleotide sequence: TGTGCCAGCAGTGAGGGTCAGGCAAGGACTGAAGCTTTCTTT.

The chain recombines TRBV29-1 with TRBJ2-3; TRBD1 matches 7 bases. This CDR3 has 13 residues. Germline CDR1 and CDR2: SQVTM and ANQGSEA. V dropped 5 bases and J dropped 2; count of bases not matched to a gene: 4. The CDR3 region has the DNA TGCAGCGTTTGGCAGGGGGACACAGATACGCAGTATTTT. As protein: CSVWQGDTDTQYF.

This sequence joins TRBV13 and TRBJ2-7; 7 nucleotides align to TRBD1. Germline V gives CDR1 PRHDT, CDR2 FYEKMQ (reference sequence). CDR3 length: 15 amino acids. The junction had 7 bases not matched to a gene; V was cut back by 5 bases and J by 0 bases. CDR3 sequence: CASSEAGGDSYEQYF. Here the CDR3 DNA reads TGTGCCAGCAGCGAAGCAGGGGGTGACTCCTACGAGCAGTACTTC.

The chain links TRBV4-1 to TRBJ2-1; TRBD2 aligns across 8 bases. The CDR3 is 15 amino acids. J gave up 4 bases and V 8 bases, and 10 bases lay outside the gene matches. Germline loops: CDR1 MGHRA, CDR2 YSYEKL. CDR3 amino acids: CASERQAGGYNEQFF. The CDR3 DNA reads TGCGCCAGCGAGCGCCAGGCGGGGGGATACAATGAGCAGTTCTTC.

The rearrangement joins TRBV30 to TRBJ1-1; D remains unclear. With 3 bases removed from V and 7 bases from J, the gap between germline ends came to 15 bases. CDR3 length: 13 amino acids. Germline V gene sequence: CDR1 GTSNPN, CDR2 SVGIG (reference sequence). Written as DNA, the CDR3 is TGTGCCTGGAGGGGTTCGGGTTACGGTGAAGCTTTCTTT. Protein product: CAWRGSGYGEAFF.